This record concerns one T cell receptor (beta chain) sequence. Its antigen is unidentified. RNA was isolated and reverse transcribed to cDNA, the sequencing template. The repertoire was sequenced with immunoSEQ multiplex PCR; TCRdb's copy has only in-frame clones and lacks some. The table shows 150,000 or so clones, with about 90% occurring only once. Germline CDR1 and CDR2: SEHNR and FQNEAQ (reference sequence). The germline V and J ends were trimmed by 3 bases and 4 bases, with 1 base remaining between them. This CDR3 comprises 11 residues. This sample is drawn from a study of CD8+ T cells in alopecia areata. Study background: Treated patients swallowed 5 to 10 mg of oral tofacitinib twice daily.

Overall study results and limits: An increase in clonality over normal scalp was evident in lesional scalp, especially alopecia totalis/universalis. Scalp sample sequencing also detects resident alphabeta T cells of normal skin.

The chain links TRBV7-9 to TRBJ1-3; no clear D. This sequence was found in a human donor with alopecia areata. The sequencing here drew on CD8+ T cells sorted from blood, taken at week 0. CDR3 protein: CASSLGNTIYF. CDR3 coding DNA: TGTGCCAGCAGCTTGGGAAACACCATATATTTT.